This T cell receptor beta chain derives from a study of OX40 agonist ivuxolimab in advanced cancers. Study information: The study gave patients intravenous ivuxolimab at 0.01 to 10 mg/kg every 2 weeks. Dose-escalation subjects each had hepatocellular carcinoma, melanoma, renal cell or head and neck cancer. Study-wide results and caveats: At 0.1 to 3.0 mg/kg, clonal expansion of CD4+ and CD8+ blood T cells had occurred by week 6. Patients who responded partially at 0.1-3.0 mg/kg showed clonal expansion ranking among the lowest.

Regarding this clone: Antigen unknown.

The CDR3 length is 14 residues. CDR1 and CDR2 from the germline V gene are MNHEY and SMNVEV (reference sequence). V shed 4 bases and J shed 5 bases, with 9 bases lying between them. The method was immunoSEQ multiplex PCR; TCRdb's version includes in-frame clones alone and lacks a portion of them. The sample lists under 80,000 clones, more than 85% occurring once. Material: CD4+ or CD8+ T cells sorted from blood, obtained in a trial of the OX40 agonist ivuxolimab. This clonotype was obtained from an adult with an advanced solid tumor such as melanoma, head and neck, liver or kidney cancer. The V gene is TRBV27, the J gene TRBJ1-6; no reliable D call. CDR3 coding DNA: TGTGCCAGCAGTTCCGAAGGGAATAATTCACCCCTCCACTTT. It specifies CASSSEGNNSPLHF.